This T cell receptor (beta chain) was captured by sequencing in a study of tissue T cells after allogeneic stem cell transplantation. General study results and limits: In patients and mice, blood and spleen missed much of tissue repertoire. Sampling depth was limited, and the cohort was small and clinically varied. Anatomically similar tissues had similar TCR repertoires within each patient.

Germline V gene data show CDR1 as GTSNPN and CDR2 as SVGIG (reference sequence). The CDR3 runs to 13 residues. V was pared by 4 bases and J by 1 base, with 10 bases between. GI sites, liver, skin and spleen were taken after median 9.75 post-mortem hours. About this clone: Its antigen remains unknown.

Sequenced by immunoSEQ multiplex PCR; TCRdb stores in-frame clones only, minus some. This sample has about 25,000 clones, with less than 75% found just once. The TCR sequence derives from a female donor at least 60 years old with lung cancer. The sequencing used tissue from the ileum, collected at autopsy. This chain connects TRBV30 to TRBJ1-1, with D hard to call. In nucleotides, the CDR3 is TGTGCCTGGATCGAGGAGGGGAACACTGAAGCTTTCTTT. Its translation: CAWIEEGNTEAFF.